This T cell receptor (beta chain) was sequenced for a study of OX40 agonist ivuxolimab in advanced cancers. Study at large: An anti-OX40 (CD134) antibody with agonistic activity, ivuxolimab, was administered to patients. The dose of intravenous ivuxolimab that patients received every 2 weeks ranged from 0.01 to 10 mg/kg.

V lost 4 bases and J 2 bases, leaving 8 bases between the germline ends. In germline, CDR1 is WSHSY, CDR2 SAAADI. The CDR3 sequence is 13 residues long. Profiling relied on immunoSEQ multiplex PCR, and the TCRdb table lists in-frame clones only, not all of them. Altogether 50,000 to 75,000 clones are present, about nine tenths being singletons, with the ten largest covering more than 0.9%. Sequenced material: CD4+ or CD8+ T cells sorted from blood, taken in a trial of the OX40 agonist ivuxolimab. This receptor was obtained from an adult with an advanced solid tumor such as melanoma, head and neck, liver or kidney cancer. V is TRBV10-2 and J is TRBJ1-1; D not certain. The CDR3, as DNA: TGCGCCAGCAGTGTCGATCGAAACACTGAAGCTTTCTTT. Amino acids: CASSVDRNTEAFF.